This TCR beta chain is from a study of glioma-infiltrating T cells. Points from the study as a whole: Tissue-blood divergence was below expectation in non-neoplastic patients, above in gliomas. CDR3 overlap between tissue and blood was very small.

Looked up from germline, CDR1 is MNHNS and CDR2 is SASEGT. This CDR3 is built from 16 residues. Trimming at V came to 6 bases and at J to 1 base, leaving 7 bases not matched to a gene. This clonotype was found many times. The antigen is unknown. Using RNA template, CDR3s of TCR alpha and beta were amplified with iRepertoire arm-PCR. For one-step reverse transcription and amplification, roughly 95-400 ng of tissue mRNA or PBMC total RNA was used. Each CDR3 protein gets one entry after TCRdb re-called the multiplex PCR reads with MiXCR. The data hold under 200,000 distinct CDR3 sequences, with around 30% observed a single time.

The material sequenced was glioma tissue, nonneoplastic brain tissue, or PBMCs (not recorded which). The source is a human donor with low-grade glioma or glioblastoma, undergoing nonglioma brain surgery, or in good health (not recorded which). The rearrangement uses TRBV6-1 and TRBJ2-1; 9 bases fit TRBD2. CDR3 protein: CASRARGLASYNEQFF. The CDR3 region has the DNA TGTGCCAGCAGGGCCCGGGGACTAGCTTCCTACAATGAGCAGTTCTTC.